Following are 23 T cell receptor beta chains from one sample sequenced in a study of shared clonotypes between healthy human individuals. Repertoires were generated with immunoSEQ multiplex PCR, while TCRdb's copy carries only in-frame clones and drops some. The repertoire holds roughly 2,300,000 clones, with 85% to 95% as singletons. The source material was naive CD4+ T cells from PBMCs. Subset denoted: CD45RA+ positively selected. The receptor source for this set is a man in his late teens or twenties in good health. Some clones in this sample may be carry-over from other donors' samples.

The rearrangement uses TRBV6-5 and TRBJ2-7; D perhaps matches TRBD1 (6 bases). This CDR3 comprises 13 residues. CDR1 is MNHEY and CDR2 is SVGAGI in the germline V gene. V was cut by 10 bases and J by 0 bases, with 13 bases left in between. CDR3 in amino acids: CAISRDTSYEQYF. CDR3 sequence (DNA): TGTGCCATCAGCCGGGACACCTCCTACGAGCAGTACTTC.

This clone was counted between two and nine times. This chain connects TRBV6-4 to TRBJ2-7; 8 nucleotides match TRBD2. V lost 6 bases, J lost 2 bases, and 6 bases stayed unmatched. CDR1 is MRHNA, CDR2 SNTAGT, per germline. This CDR3 is built from 14 residues. In nucleotides, the CDR3 is TGTGCCAGCAGAGTGACAGCGGGAGCCTACGAGCAGTACTTC. Translation gives CASRVTAGAYEQYF.

The chain links TRBV28 to TRBJ2-1; the D gene is possibly TRBD2 (6 bases). Looked up from germline, CDR1 is MDHEN and CDR2 is SYDVKM. The length of the CDR3 is 14 residues. Trimming shortened V by 6 bases and J by 7 bases, and 16 bases separated the two germline ends. The CDR3, as DNA: TGTGCCAGCAGCGGCAGGGAGGATTTGAATGAGCAGTTCTTC. Translated, it gives CASSGREDLNEQFF.

The chain links TRBV19 to TRBJ1-4, with D tentatively TRBD1 (6 bases). The CDR3 runs 14 residues. V lost 6 bases, J lost 4 bases, and 12 bases lay in between. CDR1 and CDR2 from the germline V gene are LNHDA and SQIVND (reference sequence). Here the CDR3 reads CASSRTDDNEKLFF. The CDR3 DNA sequence: TGTGCCAGTAGCCGGACAGACGATAATGAAAAACTGTTTTTT. Complete variable domain (other parts from reference TRBV19 and TRBJ1-4): DGGITQSPKYLFRKEGQNVTLSCEQNLNHDAMYWYRQDPGQGLRLIYYSQIVNDFQKGDIAEGYSVSREKKESFPLTVTSAQKNPTAFYLCASSRTDDNEKLFFGSGTQLSVL.

The chain links TRBV27 to TRBJ1-5; 7 bases line up with TRBD1. CDR3 length equals 12 residues. The ends lost 5 bases at V and 11 bases at J; junction bases unmatched: 6. Germline V gene data show CDR1 as MNHEY and CDR2 as SMNVEV (reference sequence). In DNA, the CDR3 is TGTGCCAGCAGTACAGGGGTGGGATCCCAGCATTTT. Protein product: CASSTGVGSQHF.

V usage is TRBV30 and J usage is TRBJ2-3; D might be TRBD2 (7 bases). The V end was cut by 0 bases, the J end by 6 bases, with 16 bases between. Germline V gene lookup returns CDR1 GTSNPN and CDR2 SVGIG (reference sequence). The CDR3 contains 15 residues. CDR3 amino acids: CAWSVQAGRGDTQYF. The CDR3 DNA follows: TGTGCCTGGAGTGTTCAAGCGGGGAGGGGGGATACGCAGTATTTT. Supplemented by reference TRBV30 and TRBJ2-3, the full variable domain reads SQTIHQWPATLVQPVGSPLSLECTVEGTSNPNLYWYRQAAGRGLQLLFYSVGIGQISSEVPQNLSASRPQDRQFILSSKKLLLSDSGFYLCAWSVQAGRGDTQYFGPGTRLTVL.

V gene TRBV6-5 combines with J gene TRBJ2-6; weak D call: TRBD2 (6 bases). V was pared by 0 bases and J by 10 bases, with 10 bases between. Germline CDR1 MNHEY, CDR2 SVGAGI. This CDR3 comprises 14 residues. The CDR3 spells CASSYSPGRNVLTF. The CDR3 coding sequence is TGTGCCAGCAGTTACTCGCCAGGGAGGAACGTCCTGACTTTC.

The gene calls are TRBV6-5 and TRBJ1-5; tentative D call: TRBD1 (5 bases). Per germline, CDR1 MNHEY and CDR2 SVGAGI. V lost 6 bases and J lost 6, with 15 bases in between. The CDR3 is made up of 14 amino acids. The CDR3 bases are TGTGCCAGCAGCCTAGCAGGGATCGGTCAGCCCCAGCATTTT. Amino acid sequence: CASSLAGIGQPQHF.

The chain recombines TRBV7-3 with TRBJ2-7; D is perhaps TRBD2 (5 bases). The CDR3 has 14 amino acids. V lost 5 bases to trimming and J lost 4 bases, with 15 bases between them. Germline lookup yields CDR1 SGHTA and CDR2 FQGTGA. The CDR3 protein is CASSPRGGLYEQYF. CDR3 coding DNA: TGTGCCAGCAGCCCGCGCGGCGGGTTGTACGAGCAGTACTTC.

The chain recombines TRBV28 with TRBJ1-5; D gene unclear. V dropped 3 bases and J dropped 2 bases, with 5 bases sitting between them. This CDR3 spans 13 amino acids. Germline values: CDR1 MDHEN, CDR2 SYDVKM. The CDR3 reads CASSFPGNQPQHF. The CDR3 region has the DNA TGTGCCAGCAGTTTTCCGGGCAATCAGCCCCAGCATTTT. The complete variable domain, with remaining parts taken from reference TRBV28 and TRBJ1-5, reads DVKVTQSSRYLVKRTGEKVFLECVQDMDHENMFWYRQDPGLGLRLIYFSYDVKMKEKGDIPEGYSVSREKKERFSLILESASTNQTSMYLCASSFPGNQPQHFGDGTRLSIL.

This chain uses TRBV30 with TRBJ2-7; 10 nucleotides align to TRBD1. Looked up from germline, CDR1 is GTSNPN and CDR2 is SVGIG (reference sequence). The CDR3 spans 15 residues. V trimming: 7 bases; J trimming: 3 bases; junction bases outside the gene matches: 12. CDR3 sequence: CASTTGTGALYEQYF. CDR3 nucleotides: TGTGCCTCGACAACCGGGACAGGGGCCCTCTACGAGCAGTACTTC.

The V call is TRBV6-1, the J call TRBJ2-6; D not resolved. V gave up 2 bases and J gave up 0 bases, with 5 bases separating them. This CDR3 has 15 residues. CDR1 is MNHNS, CDR2 SASEGT, per germline. The CDR3 DNA reads as TGTGCCAGCAGTGAATTTGTCTCTGGGGCCAACGTCCTGACTTTC. Residues: CASSEFVSGANVLTF.

V is TRBV5-1 and J is TRBJ2-1, with 11 bases lining up with TRBD2. The V gene's germline CDR1 is SGHRS and CDR2 YFSETQ. The CDR3 is 16 amino acids. The V segment lost 0 bases and the J segment 7 bases; nucleotides outside the gene matches: 6. CDR3 region: CASSLEASGRRNEQFF. The CDR3 coding sequence is TGCGCCAGCAGCTTGGAAGCTAGCGGGAGGAGGAATGAGCAGTTCTTC.

This clone turned up a few times. The chain combines TRBV6-5 with TRBJ1-2; D may be TRBD1 (5 bases). CDR1 and CDR2 (germline): MNHEY, SVGAGI. The CDR3 contains 12 residues. Trimming took off 6 bases at V and 8 bases at J, with 13 bases between the two ends. In nucleotides, the CDR3 is TGTGCCAGCAGGACCCGGAGGGGAGGCTACACCTTC. Its protein product is CASRTRRGGYTF.

The chain employs TRBV15 and TRBJ2-3; D is undetermined. There are 12 residues in the CDR3. The V end lost 1 base, the J end lost 5 bases, and 4 bases lay between the germline ends. From germline, CDR1 is LNHNV and CDR2 YYDKDF (reference sequence). The DNA for the CDR3 is TGTGCCACCAGCAGAGCGCTAGATACGCAGTATTTT. Translation gives CATSRALDTQYF.

The J gene is TRBJ1-2, the V gene TRBV5-8; no clear D. Trimming removed 0 bases at V and 4 bases at J, with 7 bases between. CDR1 and CDR2 (germline): SGHTS, YDEGEE. The CDR3 consists of 13 residues. The CDR3 region has the DNA TGTGCCAGCAGCTTGGCCGACGGCTATGGCTACACCTTC. Protein: CASSLADGYGYTF. The full variable domain, in which reference TRBV5-8 and TRBJ1-2 provide the parts outside the CDR3, is EAGVTQSPTHLIKTRGQQATLRCSPISGHTSVYWYQQALGLGLQFLLWYDEGEERNRGNFPPRFSGRQFPNYSSELNVNALELEDSALYLCASSLADGYGYTFGSGTRLTVV.

V usage is TRBV9 and J usage is TRBJ2-1; D is perhaps TRBD1 or TRBD2 (5 bases each). Trimming left V 4 bases short and J 0 bases short, with 8 bases between. The CDR3 covers 14 residues. The V gene's germline CDR1 is SGDLS and CDR2 YYNGEE. The CDR3 DNA reads TGTGCCAGCAGCCCCGGGACCTCCTACAATGAGCAGTTCTTC. It is translated as CASSPGTSYNEQFF.

The chain is built from TRBV7-2 and TRBJ2-5; tentatively, D is TRBD1 or TRBD2 (5 bases each). Germline V gives CDR1 SGHTA, CDR2 FQGNSA. V lost 2 bases and J lost 11, with 21 bases in between. This CDR3 comprises 15 residues. The CDR3 nucleotides are TGTGCCAGCAGCTTAATGGGGACGGGGTCGTGGGAGCAGTACTTC. Translating gives CASSLMGTGSWEQYF.

The rearrangement links TRBV5-6 to TRBJ1-4; no reliable D call. Germline values: CDR1 SGHDT, CDR2 YYEEEE. The CDR3 covers 14 residues. Between the trimmed V and J ends, which lost 4 bases and 7 bases, there was a span of 14 bases. The CDR3, as DNA: TGTGCCAGCAGCGCAGGAGCAATAGTTGAAAAACTGTTTTTT. It encodes CASSAGAIVEKLFF.

This chain links TRBV7-3 with TRBJ2-2; unclear D gene. The germline V and J ends were trimmed by 2 bases and 6 bases, with 4 bases remaining between them. The CDR3 extends over 12 amino acids. Germline CDR1 and CDR2: SGHTA and FQGTGA. CDR3 nucleotides: TGTGCCAGCAGCTTATACGCCGGGGAGCTGTTTTTT. Its translation is CASSLYAGELFF.

In this sample, this clone turned up a few times. This chain connects TRBV29-1 to TRBJ1-1, with 11 nucleotides matching TRBD1. J was trimmed by 6 bases and V by 3 bases; bases with no gene match: 6. This CDR3 is 14 amino acids long. The germline CDR1 and CDR2 sequences are SQVTM and ANQGSEA. The CDR3 sequence is CSVEPGQGVPEAFF. CDR3 coding DNA: TGCAGCGTTGAGCCGGGACAGGGGGTTCCTGAAGCTTTCTTT. The full variable domain, rest sourced from reference TRBV29-1 and TRBJ1-1, is SAVISQKPSRDICQRGTSLTIQCQVDSQVTMMFWYRQQPGQSLTLIATANQGSEATYESGFVIDKFPISRPNLTFSTLTVSNMSPEDSSIYLCSVEPGQGVPEAFFGQGTRLTVV.

The chain employs TRBV7-8 and TRBJ2-5; 8 nucleotides align to TRBD1. With 7 bases clipped from V and 6 bases from J, the junction kept 7 bases outside the gene matches. Germline values: CDR1 SGHVS, CDR2 FQNEAQ. There are 13 residues in the CDR3. The CDR3 DNA sequence: TGTGCCAGCACTTCGGACAGGGCGAAGACCCAGTACTTC. This translates into CASTSDRAKTQYF.

The rearrangement joins TRBV7-2 to TRBJ1-4; 10 bases agree with TRBD1. This CDR3 contains 16 residues. The germline V gene has CDR1 SGHTA and CDR2 FQGNSA. The junction had 4 bases not matched to a gene; V was cut back by 1 base and J by 5 bases. The CDR3 nucleotides read TGTGCCAGCAGCTTAGGGCCGGGACAGGGGAATGAAAAACTGTTTTTT. Translated, it gives CASSLGPGQGNEKLFF.